This T cell receptor beta chain originates from a study of PD-1 blockade in classical Hodgkin lymphoma. The CDR3 is made up of 14 amino acids. After removal of 4 bases from V and 5 bases from J, the junction contained 7 bases not matched to a gene. Germline values: CDR1 SNHLY, CDR2 FYNNEI. As to time point: cycle 4 day 1 (C4D1), after 5 to 7 weeks of nivolumab. All trial patients relapsed after autologous stem cell transplantation. Clones were sequenced by immunoSEQ multiplex PCR, and TCRdb holds only the in-frame ones, with some missing. Of some 93,000 clones in the sample, 75% to 85% were seen once. Broader study findings: Baseline diversity was lower in partial responders and progressors than complete responders. Patients starting nivolumab under 1 year after ASCT were excluded.

This clone turned up a few times. Its matching antigen is unknown. This specimen was peripheral blood mononuclear cells (PBMCs), taken before the fourth cycle of nivolumab. This receptor was obtained from a human donor with classical Hodgkin lymphoma. J is TRBJ1-2 and V is TRBV2; TRBD1 matches 7 bases. CDR3 in DNA: TGTGCCAGCAGTGCGGAGGGGGCAAGGTATGGCTACACCTTC. Encoded protein: CASSAEGARYGYTF.